The present TCR beta chain was sequenced within a study of T cell repertoires in ileal Crohn's disease. Findings and caveats of the study: Compared with CD4 T cells, sorted CD8 cells carried more expanded clones. Compared with non-smokers, active smokers at surgery showed more clonal expansions. All patients with clonality above 26.8% had endoscopic recurrence.

As to time point: neoterminal ileum biopsy at postoperative endoscopy, about 6 months after surgery. V shed 4 bases and J 6 bases; nucleotides not matched to a gene: 4. Germline V gene lookup returns CDR1 SNHLY and CDR2 FYNNEI. The CDR3 loop spans 14 amino acids. Each sample's TCRB immunosequencing used about 500 nanograms of biopsy DNA. Sequencing used immunoSEQ multiplex PCR; TCRdb keeps in-frame clones, though not all of them. The sample has about 11,000 clones, 79% seen once. Of note for this clone: Antigen: not known.

The chain uses TRBV2 and TRBJ1-5; 9 positions match TRBD1. This receptor was obtained from an adult with Crohn's disease. The sequencing sample was made of ileal tissue. The CDR3 region is CASSGTGEVQPQHF. In DNA, the CDR3 is TGTGCCAGCAGTGGGACAGGGGAGGTTCAGCCCCAGCATTTT.